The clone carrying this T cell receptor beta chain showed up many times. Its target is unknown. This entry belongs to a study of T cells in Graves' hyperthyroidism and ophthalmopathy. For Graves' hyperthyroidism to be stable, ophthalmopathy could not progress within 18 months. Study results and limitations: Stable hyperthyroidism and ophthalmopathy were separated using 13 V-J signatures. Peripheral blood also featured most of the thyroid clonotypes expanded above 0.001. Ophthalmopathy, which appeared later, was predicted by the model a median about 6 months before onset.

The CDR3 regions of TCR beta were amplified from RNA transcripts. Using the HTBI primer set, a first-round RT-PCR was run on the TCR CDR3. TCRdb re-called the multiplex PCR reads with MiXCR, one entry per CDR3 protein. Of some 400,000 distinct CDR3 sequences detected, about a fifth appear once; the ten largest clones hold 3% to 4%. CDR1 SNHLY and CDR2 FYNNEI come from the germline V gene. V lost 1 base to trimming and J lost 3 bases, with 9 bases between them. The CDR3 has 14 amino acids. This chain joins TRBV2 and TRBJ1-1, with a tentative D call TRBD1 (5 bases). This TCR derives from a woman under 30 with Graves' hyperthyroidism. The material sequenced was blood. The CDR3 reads CASSEEGMDTEAFF. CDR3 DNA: TGTGCCAGCAGTGAAGAGGGGATGGACACTGAAGCTTTCTTT.